Shown below are 20 T cell receptor beta chains from a single sample sequenced in a study of blood T cell repertoires in COVID-19. Clones were sequenced by immunoSEQ multiplex PCR, and TCRdb holds only the in-frame ones, with some missing. The data hold about 140,000 clones, with about 80% observed a single time. What was sequenced was peripheral blood. The origin of the receptors is a woman aged 55-70 years with acute or convalescent COVID-19.

The J gene is TRBJ1-6, the V gene TRBV23-1; a possible D gene is TRBD1 (5 bases). TRBV23-1 is marked as an open reading frame, function uncertain. V lost 5 bases to trimming and J lost 9 bases, with 11 bases between them. The CDR3 length is 13 residues. CDR3 nucleotide sequence: TGCGCCAGCAGTTGGCAGGGTGGTTCACCCCTCCACTTT. It yields the protein CASSWQGGSPLHF.

The chain couples TRBV5-4 to TRBJ1-2; TRBD1 agrees at 10 bases. The CDR3 sequence is 15 residues long. Germline CDR1 is SGHNT and CDR2 is YYREEE (reference sequence). Trimming removed 4 bases from V and 4 bases from J; junction bases left unmatched: 7. CDR3 DNA sequence: TGTGCCAGCAGCGAACGGACAGGGGGTACCTATGGCTACACCTTC. Protein sequence: CASSERTGGTYGYTF.

This clone was seen once. V and J are TRBV6-1 and TRBJ2-4; 8 nucleotides align to TRBD1. Germline V CDR1 and CDR2: MNHNS, SASEGT. CDR3 length: 13 residues. J was trimmed by 13 bases and V by 0 bases; bases with no gene match: 5. The CDR3 coding sequence is TGTGCCAGCAGTGAAGCTCAAAGGACAGGGCAGTACTTC. Protein: CASSEAQRTGQYF.

The CDR3 bases are TGTGCCAGCAGTTTCCCGACAGGGAGCACAGTTCAGTACACCTTC. Translated: CASSFPTGSTVQYTF. The rearrangement joins TRBV28 to TRBJ1-2, with 7 bases identical to TRBD1. From germline, CDR1 is MDHEN and CDR2 SYDVKM. V shed 3 bases and J 11 bases; nucleotides not matched to a gene: 15. This CDR3 contains 15 residues.

The rearrangement uses TRBV12-1 and TRBJ1-4; the table's TRBD1 call for D was not verified on the DNA. TRBV12-1 has pseudogene status. The CDR3 totals 17 residues. The CDR3 DNA sequence: TGTGCCAGCAGCTGCTACGGCGCAGGGGGAACTAATGAAAAACTGTTTTTT. Protein sequence: CASSCYGAGGTNEKLFF.

The chain carries TRBV5-1 and TRBJ2-5; 7 bases align to TRBD1. CDR1 and CDR2 (germline): SGHRS, YFSETQ. The CDR3 spans 15 residues. With V trimmed by 5 bases and J by 0 bases, 7 bases remained unmatched. In nucleotides, the CDR3 is TGCGCCAGCAGAGCCCAGACAGGGAACCAAGAGACCCAGTACTTC. Encoded protein: CASRAQTGNQETQYF.

V and J are TRBV9 and TRBJ1-4; unclear D gene. The CDR3 sequence is 14 residues long. From germline, CDR1 is SGDLS and CDR2 YYNGEE. Trimming took 4 bases from V and 7 from J, leaving 14 bases between them. The CDR3 loop reads CASSPGGSGEKLFF. Written as DNA, the CDR3 is TGTGCCAGCAGCCCTGGAGGCAGTGGTGAAAAACTGTTTTTT.

V is TRBV5-1 and J is TRBJ1-4, with 7 bases aligning to TRBD1. Germline CDR1 reads SGHRS; CDR2 reads YFSETQ. V shed 1 base, J shed 9 bases, and the junction held 3 bases outside the gene matches. CDR3 length equals 13 residues. The DNA of the CDR3 is TGCGCCAGCAGCTTGCAGGGGGATAAAAAACTGTTTTTT. Encoded protein: CASSLQGDKKLFF.

V gene TRBV6-4 combines with J gene TRBJ1-5, with a tentative D call TRBD1 (6 bases). V dropped 11 bases and J dropped 5 bases, with 16 bases sitting between them. Germline CDR1 and CDR2: MRHNA and SNTAGT. The length of the CDR3 is 13 residues. In DNA, the CDR3 is TGTGCCGCCGCGGGCAGGGGAGATCAGCCCCAGCATTTT. This translates into CAAAGRGDQPQHF.

The chain joins TRBV11-2 to TRBJ2-3, with D unresolved. Between the trimmed V and J ends, which lost 6 bases and 1 base, there was a span of 11 bases. The CDR3 contains 14 residues. Germline V gives CDR1 SGHAT, CDR2 FQNNGV. The CDR3 sequence: CASSVVRGTDTQYF. The CDR3 DNA follows: TGTGCCAGCAGTGTGGTTCGAGGCACAGATACGCAGTATTTT.

V is TRBV7-2 and J is TRBJ1-1, with D possibly being TRBD1 (5 bases). The V and J ends lost 5 bases and 9 bases respectively, with 16 bases between them. The length of the CDR3 is 13 residues. The germline V gene encodes CDR1 SGHTA and CDR2 FQGNSA. In DNA form, the CDR3 reads TGTGCCAGCAGCGGGGCGGGGCAGAGCAAAGCTTTCTTT. This gives the protein CASSGAGQSKAFF. Looking up the rest from reference TRBV7-2 and TRBJ1-1 gives the full variable domain: GAGVSQSPSNKVTEKGKDVELRCDPISGHTALYWYRQSLGQGLEFLIYFQGNSAPDKSGLPSDRFSAERTGGSVSTLTIQRTQQEDSAVYLCASSGAGQSKAFFGQGTRLTVV.

The V call is TRBV30, the J call TRBJ2-1; 14 nucleotides match TRBD2. Germline CDR1 reads GTSNPN; CDR2 reads SVGIG (reference sequence). Germline trimming cut 8 bases from V and 7 bases from J; bases unmatched to any gene: 4. This CDR3 has 13 amino acids. The CDR3 here is CAGTSGSGNEQFF. Here the CDR3 DNA reads TGTGCCGGGACTAGCGGGAGTGGGAATGAGCAGTTCTTC. Based on the CDR3 plus reference TRBV30 and TRBJ2-1, the full variable domain is SQTIHQWPATLVQPVGSPLSLECTVEGTSNPNLYWYRQAAGRGLQLLFYSVGIGQISSEVPQNLSASRPQDRQFILSSKKLLLSDSGFYLCAGTSGSGNEQFFGPGTRLTVL.

The genes are TRBV4-3 and TRBJ2-1, with 8 bases aligning to TRBD2. J gave up 4 bases and V 3 bases, and 5 bases lay outside the gene matches. The CDR3 covers 15 residues. Looked up from germline, CDR1 is LGHNA and CDR2 is YSLEER. The CDR3 region is CASSHSGTVYNEQFF. Here the CDR3 DNA reads TGCGCCAGCAGCCATAGCGGGACTGTTTACAATGAGCAGTTCTTC.

This chain connects TRBV19 to TRBJ2-3; D is uncertain. Germline V gene sequence: CDR1 LNHDA, CDR2 SQIVND (reference sequence). The ends were cut back, 6 bases at V and 5 bases at J, with 6 bases in the middle. This CDR3 has 11 residues. The CDR3, as DNA: TGTGCCAGTAGGGCCGAAGATACGCAGTATTTT. Its translation is CASRAEDTQYF.

Comments on this clone: Other DNA variants within this sample encode the same CDR3. The chain is built from TRBV12-3 or TRBV12-4 and TRBJ1-2; D possibly corresponds to TRBD1 (6 bases). With 3 bases removed from V and 4 bases from J, the gap between germline ends came to 9 bases. There are 13 residues in the CDR3. CDR3 amino acids: CASSLDRLYGYTF. The CDR3 DNA follows: TGTGCCAGCAGTTTGGACAGACTCTATGGCTACACCTTC.

This chain joins TRBV18 and TRBJ1-1, with no clear D. CDR3 length: 13 residues. The ends were cut back, 8 bases at V and 0 bases at J, with 10 bases in the middle. Germline V gene lookup returns CDR1 KGHSH and CDR2 LQKENI. The CDR3 DNA reads TGTGCCAGCCGCGAATCCATGAACACTGAAGCTTTCTTT. Translating gives CASRESMNTEAFF.

This chain connects TRBV24-1 to TRBJ1-5, with D tentatively TRBD1 (5 bases). The CDR3 is 13 residues long. Germline V CDR1 and CDR2: KGHDR, SFDVKD. The V end lost 4 bases, the J end lost 6 bases, and 9 bases lay between the germline ends. The CDR3 DNA reads TGTGCCACCAGTGACGAAACAGGTCAGCCCCAGCATTTT. It codes for CATSDETGQPQHF.

This chain joins TRBV18 and TRBJ2-3; 10 bases agree with TRBD2. J gave up 2 bases and V 1 base, and 3 bases lay outside the gene matches. The germline V gene has CDR1 KGHSH and CDR2 LQKENI. The CDR3 loop spans 16 amino acids. CDR3 DNA sequence: TGTGCCAGCTCACCACGAGCGGGAGGGCCCACAGATACGCAGTATTTT. This sequence encodes CASSPRAGGPTDTQYF.

The V gene is TRBV4-2, the J gene TRBJ2-3; possible D gene TRBD2, 6 bases. Germline V gene data show CDR1 as LGHNA and CDR2 as YNFKEQ. The CDR3 is 16 residues long. V was shortened by 1 base and J by 4 bases, with 15 bases between the two germline ends. The CDR3 region has the DNA TGTGCCAGCAGCCAAGCAGTGAGAAGGGAGGCAGATACGCAGTATTTT. Translation gives CASSQAVRREADTQYF.

The chain is built from TRBV10-3 and TRBJ2-3, with TRBD2 identical over 7 bases. The CDR3 has 13 amino acids. Unmatched junction bases numbered 11, after V lost 11 bases and J lost 6 bases. The V gene's germline CDR1 is ENHRY and CDR2 SYGVKD. The CDR3 coding sequence is TGTGCCCTCGGGGGAGGGCCCAGGGATACGCAGTATTTT. It encodes CALGGGPRDTQYF.